What follows are 32 T cell receptor beta chains derived from one specimen sequenced in a study of T cells after yellow fever vaccination. TCRdb reanalysed the 5' RACE reads using MiXCR and keeps one entry per CDR3 protein. The data contain 100,000 to 150,000 distinct CDR3 sequences, roughly 6.7% of them singletons. Source: CD4+ T cells sorted from PBMCs, taken roughly 10 days after the first yellow fever vaccination. The receptor set was obtained from a young man who received the YFV17D yellow fever vaccine.

This clonotype was counted at least ten times. V is TRBV5-1 and J is TRBJ2-1; 7 nucleotides match TRBD2. J gave up 10 bases and V 6 bases, and 10 bases lay outside the gene matches. This CDR3 has 13 residues. The germline V gene encodes CDR1 SGHRS and CDR2 YFSETQ. The CDR3 DNA is TGCGCCAGCAACGAACTGGGAGGGGACGAGCAGTTCTTC. It codes for CASNELGGDEQFF.

In its sample, this clonotype was seen many times. V usage is TRBV20-1 and J usage is TRBJ2-3; 14 bases agree with TRBD2. There are 14 residues in the CDR3. The V gene's germline CDR1 is DFQATT and CDR2 SNEGSKA (reference sequence). V shed 5 bases and J 5 bases; nucleotides not matched to a gene: 3. DNA of the CDR3: TGCAGTGCTGAGACTAGCGGGGGGGAAGATACGCAGTATTTT. It is translated as CSAETSGGEDTQYF.

The V gene is TRBV11-3, the J gene TRBJ2-3; D might be TRBD2 (5 bases). CDR1 and CDR2 from the germline V gene are SGHNT and YENEEA. The germline V and J ends were trimmed by 5 bases and 1 base, with 7 bases remaining between them. CDR3 length: 13 residues. The CDR3 coding sequence is TGTGCCAGCAGCACGCGGGGCACAGATACGCAGTATTTT. The encoded protein is CASSTRGTDTQYF.

This clonotype occurred many times. The chain couples TRBV7-8 to TRBJ2-1, with 13 bases that match TRBD2. After removal of 3 bases from V and 5 bases from J, the junction contained 4 bases not matched to a gene. The CDR3 totals 16 residues. Germline-derived CDR1 and CDR2 are SGHVS and FQNEAQ. The CDR3 sequence: CASSFFGLAGDNEQFF. The CDR3 nucleotides are TGTGCCAGCAGCTTCTTTGGACTAGCGGGGGACAATGAGCAGTTCTTC.

This clonotype occurred a few times. This chain uses TRBV4-3 with TRBJ2-1; tentatively, D is TRBD1 or TRBD2 (5 bases each). The CDR3 has 18 residues. V dropped 0 bases and J dropped 4 bases, with 19 bases sitting between them. CDR1 is LGHNA, CDR2 YSLEER, per germline. The CDR3 DNA reads as TGCGCCAGCAGCCAAGACGCTCTGGGAGCGGACACGTACAATGAGCAGTTCTTC. This translates into CASSQDALGADTYNEQFF.

This clonotype was observed a few times. The rearrangement joins TRBV3-1 to TRBJ2-5, with TRBD2 matching over 7 bases. Germline V lookup: CDR1 LGHDT, CDR2 YNNKEL (reference sequence). Unmatched junction bases numbered 9, after V lost 5 bases and J lost 0 bases. This CDR3 is 16 amino acids long. The CDR3 coding sequence is TGTGCCAGCAGCTCCCGACTAGCCGACTACCAAGAGACCCAGTACTTC. It translates to CASSSRLADYQETQYF.

The table lists this clonotype with a count of one. The genes are TRBV11-2 and TRBJ2-1, with D tentatively TRBD1 or TRBD2 (5 bases each). The germline gives CDR1 SGHAT, CDR2 FQNNGV. This CDR3 is 15 amino acids long. V was cut by 3 bases and J by 5 bases, with 14 bases left in between. The CDR3 nucleotides read TGTGCCAGCAGCTTCGGGGCAGGGCCCCACAATGAGCAGTTCTTC. It is translated as CASSFGAGPHNEQFF.

This clonotype appeared many times. The chain is built from TRBV7-2 and TRBJ2-3, with D unresolved. This CDR3 comprises 14 residues. From germline, CDR1 is SGHTA and CDR2 FQGNSA. V shed 1 base and J shed 3 bases, with 8 bases lying between them. The CDR3 loop is CASSLESRTDTQYF. CDR3 in DNA: TGTGCCAGCAGCTTAGAGTCCAGGACAGATACGCAGTATTTT.

This clonotype was recorded at least ten times. The chain recombines TRBV20-1 with TRBJ1-2; D is possibly TRBD1 (6 bases). CDR3 size: 16 residues. CDR1 and CDR2 from the germline V gene are DFQATT and SNEGSKA (reference sequence). V was trimmed by 3 bases and J by 1 base, leaving 18 bases between them. CDR3 sequence reads: CSASALRDTFNYGYTF. The CDR3 DNA is TGCAGTGCTAGCGCGCTCCGGGACACATTTAACTATGGCTACACCTTC.

This clonotype was counted many times. J is TRBJ1-2 and V is TRBV6-1; weak D call: TRBD1 (6 bases). Germline V gene data show CDR1 as MNHNS and CDR2 as SASEGT. The CDR3 is made up of 11 amino acids. The germline V and J ends were trimmed by 5 bases and 6 bases, with 7 bases remaining between them. The CDR3 protein is CASSHRDGYTF. CDR3 bases: TGTGCCAGCAGTCACAGGGATGGCTACACCTTC.

This clonotype was seen ten or more times. The chain recombines TRBV24-1 with TRBJ1-1; the match to TRBD1 covers 8 bases. V lost 2 bases, J lost 1 base, and 2 bases stayed unmatched. The CDR3 has 15 residues. The germline V gene has CDR1 KGHDR and CDR2 SFDVKD. The CDR3 nucleotides read TGTGCCACCAGTGATTCCGGGACAGGGAACACTGAAGCTTTCTTT. This sequence encodes CATSDSGTGNTEAFF.

This clonotype came up many times. V usage is TRBV3-1 and J usage is TRBJ2-2; D remains unclear. This CDR3 has 14 amino acids. V gave up 1 base and J gave up 5 bases, with 8 bases separating them. Germline CDR1 reads LGHDT; CDR2 reads YNNKEL (reference sequence). The CDR3 reads CASSQGVGTGELFF. The CDR3 nucleotides are TGTGCCAGCAGCCAAGGGGTCGGGACCGGGGAGCTGTTTTTT. Full variable domain (outside the CDR3, taken from reference TRBV3-1 and TRBJ2-2): DTAVSQTPKYLVTQMGNDKSIKCEQNLGHDTMYWYKQDSKKFLKIMFSYNNKELIINETVPNRFSPKSPDKAHLNLHINSLELGDSAVYFCASSQGVGTGELFFGEGSRLTVL.

In this sample, this clonotype turned up many times. The V gene is TRBV28, the J gene TRBJ2-7, with D possibly matching TRBD1 (5 bases). With 4 bases removed from V and 4 bases from J, the gap between germline ends came to 8 bases. Germline CDR1 reads MDHEN; CDR2 reads SYDVKM. The CDR3 runs 12 residues. CDR3 in DNA: TGTGCCAGCAGTTCACAGGAATACGAGCAGTACGTC. Translating gives CASSSQEYEQYV.

This clonotype was counted at least ten times. The V and J genes are TRBV5-1 and TRBJ2-4; no clear D. The CDR3 has 14 amino acids. The V and J ends lost 0 bases and 7 bases respectively, with 11 bases between them. Germline values: CDR1 SGHRS, CDR2 YFSETQ. The CDR3 DNA is TGCGCCAGCAGCTTGGAAGTGGGGATCAACATTCAGTACTTC. Protein: CASSLEVGINIQYF. The full variable domain, with the rest looked up from reference TRBV5-1 and TRBJ2-4, is KAGVTQTPRYLIKTRGQQVTLSCSPISGHRSVSWYQQTPGQGLQFLFEYFSETQRNKGNFPGRFSGRQFSNSRSEMNVSTLELGDSALYLCASSLEVGINIQYFGAGTRLSVL.

This clonotype was observed many times. The chain combines TRBV6-5 with TRBJ2-3; D remains unclear. This CDR3 spans 12 amino acids. With 4 bases removed from V and 7 bases from J, the gap between germline ends came to 9 bases. Germline lookup yields CDR1 MNHEY and CDR2 SVGAGI. The CDR3 coding sequence is TGTGCCAGCAGTTCCGAACGGAATACGCAGTATTTT. Protein: CASSSERNTQYF.

This clonotype was seen ten or more times. The chain has TRBV6-6 and TRBJ2-3, with unresolved D. The V end lost 5 bases, the J end lost 4 bases, and 7 bases lay between the germline ends. This CDR3 spans 12 amino acids. CDR1 and CDR2 from the germline V gene are MNHNY and SVGAGI (reference sequence). CDR3 DNA sequence: TGTGCCAGCAGTCCTGATGCAGATACGCAGTATTTT. It specifies CASSPDADTQYF.

This clonotype was observed at least ten times. This chain links TRBV7-2 with TRBJ1-2; weak D call: TRBD1 (5 bases). In germline, CDR1 is SGHTA, CDR2 FQGNSA. V was clipped by 5 bases and J by 1 base, with 14 bases between them. CDR3 size: 15 residues. The DNA for the CDR3 is TGTGCCAGCAGCGGTCGTTGGGGGGATAACTATGGCTACACCTTC. It encodes CASSGRWGDNYGYTF. Variable domain in full (rest from reference TRBV7-2 and TRBJ1-2): GAGVSQSPSNKVTEKGKDVELRCDPISGHTALYWYRQSLGQGLEFLIYFQGNSAPDKSGLPSDRFSAERTGGSVSTLTIQRTQQEDSAVYLCASSGRWGDNYGYTFGSGTRLTVV.

In this sample, this clonotype turned up many times. The V gene is TRBV5-1, the J gene TRBJ1-6; 9 bases line up with TRBD1. CDR1 and CDR2 from the germline V gene are SGHRS and YFSETQ. The CDR3 totals 14 residues. J gave up 8 bases and V 4 bases, and 4 bases lay outside the gene matches. DNA for the CDR3: TGCGCCAGCAGCAGGACAGGGGTGGATTCACCCCTCCACTTT. Translating gives CASSRTGVDSPLHF.

This clonotype was observed at least ten times. This chain uses TRBV4-1 with TRBJ2-3; a weak D match, TRBD2 (7 bases). V lost 7 bases and J 5 bases, leaving 19 bases between the germline ends. This CDR3 region has 15 residues. Germline V gene sequence: CDR1 MGHRA, CDR2 YSYEKL. The CDR3 DNA is TGCGCCAGCACCGCCTGGGGGGGGGCGAAAGATACGCAGTATTTT. This encodes CASTAWGGAKDTQYF.

This clonotype was recorded at least ten times. The chain uses TRBV3-1 and TRBJ2-3; 7 bases agree with TRBD1. Germline trimming cut 4 bases from V and 1 base from J; bases unmatched to any gene: 8. This CDR3 has 16 residues. Germline V gene sequence: CDR1 LGHDT, CDR2 YNNKEL (reference sequence). The CDR3 protein is CASSRLAGQGTDTQYF. The CDR3 DNA follows: TGTGCCAGCAGCCGCCTCGCCGGACAGGGCACAGATACGCAGTATTTT.

This clonotype was seen ten or more times. This rearrangement joins TRBV6-4 to TRBJ1-2; D gene ambiguous. The V end was cut by 3 bases, the J end by 4 bases, with 9 bases between. The CDR3 sequence is 13 residues long. Germline CDR1 reads MRHNA; CDR2 reads SNTAGT. DNA for the CDR3: TGTGCCAGCAGTGAAGGAGGGAGCTATGGCTACACCTTC. Translated, it gives CASSEGGSYGYTF.

This clonotype was counted ten times or more. The chain has TRBV12-3 or TRBV12-4 and TRBJ1-5; the D gene is possibly TRBD1 (5 bases). V lost 6 bases to trimming and J lost 3 bases, with 12 bases between them. The CDR3 covers 14 residues. CDR3 protein: CASRTTEDNQPQHF. DNA of the CDR3: TGTGCCAGCAGGACGACAGAGGACAATCAGCCCCAGCATTTT.

This clonotype was observed at least ten times. V and J are TRBV6-2 or TRBV6-3 and TRBJ1-2; D is unresolved. In germline, CDR1 is MNHEY, CDR2 SVGEGT. V lost 6 bases and J 6 bases, leaving 17 bases between the germline ends. This CDR3 comprises 14 residues. This CDR3 is CASRPPAQLDGYTF. CDR3 coding DNA: TGTGCCAGCAGACCACCGGCCCAGCTGGATGGCTACACCTTC.

At least ten counts were recorded for this clonotype. The rearrangement links TRBV28 to TRBJ2-7, with TRBD2 matching over 10 bases. CDR1 is MDHEN, CDR2 SYDVKM, per germline. V lost 5 bases to trimming and J lost 0 bases; unmatched junction nucleotides: 4. This CDR3 comprises 15 residues. The CDR3 sequence is CASSTSGTSSYEQYV. The CDR3 region has the DNA TGTGCCAGCAGTACTAGCGGGACCAGCTCCTACGAGCAGTACGTC.

This clonotype was recorded a few times. This sequence joins TRBV7-2 and TRBJ1-3; a possible D gene is TRBD1 (6 bases). Trimming left V 1 base short and J 4 bases short, with 11 bases between. Looked up from germline, CDR1 is SGHTA and CDR2 is FQGNSA. The CDR3 spans 15 residues. The CDR3: CASSLGGLEGNTIYF. CDR3 DNA sequence: TGTGCCAGCAGCTTAGGGGGGCTGGAGGGAAACACCATATATTTT.

This clonotype was seen many times. The V gene is TRBV20-1, the J gene TRBJ1-2; perhaps TRBD1 as D (6 bases). V lost 3 bases, J lost 8 bases, and 19 bases lay in between. The CDR3 consists of 14 residues. Looked up from germline, CDR1 is DFQATT and CDR2 is SNEGSKA (reference sequence). The CDR3 reads CSARTGKGVLGYTF. The CDR3 DNA is TGCAGTGCTAGGACGGGAAAGGGGGTGTTAGGCTACACCTTC.

As for this clonotype: A much larger clone differs by one base, so this may be a read error. CDR3 sequence reads: CASSPRRLAEGEQFF. The CDR3 DNA reads as TGTGCCAGCTCACCCCGCAGACTAGCCGAAGGTGAGCAGTTCTTC. The V gene is TRBV18, the J gene TRBJ2-1, with 7 bases aligning to TRBD2. Germline CDR1 reads KGHSH; CDR2 reads LQKENI. V dropped 3 bases and J dropped 9; count of bases not matched to a gene: 11. This CDR3 comprises 15 residues. The complete variable domain, with remaining parts taken from reference TRBV18 and TRBJ2-1, reads NAGVMQNPRHLVRRRGQEARLRCSPMKGHSHVYWYRQLPEEGLKFMVYLQKENIIDESGMPKERFSAEFPKEGPSILRIQQVVRGDSAAYFCASSPRRLAEGEQFFGPGTRLTVL.

Many counts were recorded for this clonotype. V gene TRBV18 combines with J gene TRBJ2-5; 11 bases match TRBD1. The CDR3 loop spans 17 amino acids. Trimming removed 6 bases from V and 4 bases from J; junction bases left unmatched: 13. The germline V gene encodes CDR1 KGHSH and CDR2 LQKENI. CDR3 sequence (DNA): TGTGCCAGCTCCCCCAGGTCCTTTGGACAGGGGGCAGAGACCCAGTACTTC. Protein sequence: CASSPRSFGQGAETQYF.

This clonotype was seen at least ten times. This chain connects TRBV12-3 or TRBV12-4 to TRBJ1-4; D uncertain. The CDR3 runs to 12 residues. Trimming removed 3 bases from V and 5 bases from J, with 4 bases in between. The CDR3 protein is CASSFRNEKLFF. CDR3 in DNA: TGTGCCAGCAGTTTCAGGAATGAAAAACTGTTTTTT.

This clonotype was counted at least ten times. The rearrangement joins TRBV7-2 to TRBJ2-7; 8 nucleotides line up with TRBD2. The germline CDR1 and CDR2 sequences are SGHTA and FQGNSA. This CDR3 is 14 amino acids long. V shed 3 bases, J shed 7 bases, and the junction held 8 bases outside the gene matches. This chain's CDR3 is CASSFSGALGEQYF. The CDR3 DNA reads as TGTGCCAGCAGCTTTAGCGGGGCCTTGGGAGAGCAGTACTTC.

This clonotype was seen many times. The chain carries TRBV11-2 and TRBJ1-2; the match to TRBD1 covers 7 bases. This CDR3 contains 15 residues. V shed 5 bases and J 6 bases; nucleotides not matched to a gene: 12. The germline gives CDR1 SGHAT, CDR2 FQNNGV. CDR3 nucleotides: TGTGCCAGCAGCCCCCTAGACAGGGCGGGGGATGGCTACACCTTC. Its translation: CASSPLDRAGDGYTF.

This clonotype was found many times. The V call is TRBV4-2, the J call TRBJ1-5, with D unresolved. From germline, CDR1 is LGHNA and CDR2 YNFKEQ. The V gene lost 1 base and the J gene lost 5 bases, with 12 bases spanning the gap. This CDR3 is built from 15 residues. The CDR3 DNA follows: TGTGCCAGCAGCCAAGCGGGGAGGTTGGATCAGCCCCAGCATTTT. Protein sequence: CASSQAGRLDQPQHF.